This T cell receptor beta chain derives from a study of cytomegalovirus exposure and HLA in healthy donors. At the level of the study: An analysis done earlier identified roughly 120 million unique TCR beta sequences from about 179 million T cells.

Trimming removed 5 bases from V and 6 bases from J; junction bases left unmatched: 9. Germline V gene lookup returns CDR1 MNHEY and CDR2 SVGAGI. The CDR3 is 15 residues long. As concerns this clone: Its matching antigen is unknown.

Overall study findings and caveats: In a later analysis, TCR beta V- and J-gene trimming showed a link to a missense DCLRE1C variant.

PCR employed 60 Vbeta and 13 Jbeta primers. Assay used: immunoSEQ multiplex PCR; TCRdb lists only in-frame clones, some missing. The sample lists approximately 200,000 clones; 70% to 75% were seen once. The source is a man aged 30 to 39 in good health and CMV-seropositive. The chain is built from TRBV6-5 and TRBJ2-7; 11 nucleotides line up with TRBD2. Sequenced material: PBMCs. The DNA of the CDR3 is TGTGCCAGCAGTGTCGGGACTAGCGGCCTAAGCGAGCAGTACTTC. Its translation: CASSVGTSGLSEQYF.